These 30 T cell receptor beta chains were sequenced from one sample in a study of shared clonotypes between healthy human individuals. Profiled with immunoSEQ multiplex PCR; TCRdb holds only in-frame clones, not every one. The sample lists 1,400,000 or so clones; 97% to 99% were seen once. The source material was naive CD4+ T cells sorted from blood. The subset: CD45RA+ positively selected. Receptor source: a man aged 25 to 40 in good health.

The J gene is TRBJ2-3, the V gene TRBV7-9, with 10 positions matching TRBD2. This CDR3 has 16 amino acids. Germline loops: CDR1 SEHNR, CDR2 FQNEAQ (reference sequence). Trimming at V came to 2 bases and at J to 4 bases, leaving 6 bases not matched to a gene. This chain's CDR3 is CASSLFLAGDSDTQYF. In DNA, the CDR3 is TGTGCCAGCAGCTTATTTCTAGCGGGAGATTCAGATACGCAGTATTTT. Variable domain in full (rest from reference TRBV7-9 and TRBJ2-3): DTGVSQNPRHKITKRGQNVTFRCDPISEHNRLYWYRQTLGQGPEFLTYFQNEAQLEKSRLLSDRFSAERPKGSFSTLEIQRTEQGDSAMYLCASSLFLAGDSDTQYFGPGTRLTVL.

The CDR3 loop reads CASSETSSHNEQFF. The CDR3 nucleotides are TGTGCCAGCAGCGAGACTAGTTCCCACAATGAGCAGTTCTTC. This chain uses TRBV9 with TRBJ2-1, with a weak D call TRBD2 (6 bases). Trimming took off 3 bases at V and 5 bases at J, with 12 bases between the two ends. The CDR3 runs to 14 residues. Germline V gene sequence: CDR1 SGDLS, CDR2 YYNGEE.

The chain employs TRBV15 and TRBJ2-3, with TRBD2 matching 10 bases. The CDR3 is 18 amino acids. Germline values: CDR1 LNHNV, CDR2 YYDKDF (reference sequence). V was clipped by 0 bases and J by 4 bases; unmatched bases: 10. The CDR3 DNA reads as TGTGCCACCAGCAGAGATGGTTTGCTAGCGGGAGTGGCAGATACGCAGTATTTT. It yields the protein CATSRDGLLAGVADTQYF.

The J gene is TRBJ1-1, the V gene TRBV18; D is ambiguous. Trimming shortened V by 2 bases and J by 1 base, and 8 bases separated the two germline ends. The CDR3 length is 14 residues. Germline V gives CDR1 KGHSH, CDR2 LQKENI. CDR3 nucleotides: TGTGCCAGCTCACCAAACAGCCAGAACACTGAAGCTTTCTTT. This sequence encodes CASSPNSQNTEAFF.

The V and J genes are TRBV18 and TRBJ2-7; 7 positions match TRBD1. V trimming: 4 bases; J trimming: 5 bases; junction bases outside the gene matches: 11. The CDR3 contains 15 residues. Germline loops: CDR1 KGHSH, CDR2 LQKENI. As DNA, the CDR3 is TGTGCCAGCTCACGGGACAGCCTAACAGCGGACGAGCAGTACTTC. Translation gives CASSRDSLTADEQYF.

The rearrangement links TRBV25-1 to TRBJ1-1; D is perhaps TRBD1 (6 bases). Germline V CDR1 and CDR2: MGHDK, SYGVNS. Trimming took off 6 bases at V and 0 bases at J, with 14 bases between the two ends. CDR3 length: 15 residues. This CDR3 is CASRARGHMNTEAFF. In DNA, the CDR3 is TGTGCCAGCAGGGCCAGGGGACACATGAACACTGAAGCTTTCTTT.

V and J are TRBV13 and TRBJ2-1, with TRBD1 matching 7 bases. The J segment lost 5 bases and the V segment lost 5 bases, leaving 9 bases of the junction unmatched. The CDR3 runs 15 residues. Germline values: CDR1 PRHDT, CDR2 FYEKMQ (reference sequence). In DNA form, the CDR3 reads TGTGCCAGCAGCCAACCTCCGGGACAGCACAATGAGCAGTTCTTC. It specifies CASSQPPGQHNEQFF.

A word on this clone: The sample holds other DNA sequences that translate to the same CDR3. The chain combines TRBV10-3 with TRBJ2-7; maybe TRBD2 (5 bases). The CDR3 spans 13 residues. Germline assignment: CDR1 ENHRY and CDR2 SYGVKD. Trimming stripped 3 bases from V and 2 bases from J, with 8 bases between. The CDR3 bases are TGTGCCATCAGTGATCGGGGTACCTACGAGCAGTACTTC. It encodes CAISDRGTYEQYF.

This clone was observed once. The chain couples TRBV7-2 to TRBJ2-7; D assignment may be TRBD1 or TRBD2 (6 bases each). V gave up 1 base and J gave up 2 bases, with 15 bases separating them. The germline V gene has CDR1 SGHTA and CDR2 FQGNSA. The CDR3 spans 16 residues. In nucleotides, the CDR3 is TGTGCCAGCAGCTTAGATAGTGGGGGGCTTCCCTACGAGCAGTACTTC. Amino acid sequence: CASSLDSGGLPYEQYF. Complete variable domain (other parts from reference TRBV7-2 and TRBJ2-7): GAGVSQSPSNKVTEKGKDVELRCDPISGHTALYWYRQSLGQGLEFLIYFQGNSAPDKSGLPSDRFSAERTGGSVSTLTIQRTQQEDSAVYLCASSLDSGGLPYEQYFGPGTRLTVT.

This sequence joins TRBV5-4 and TRBJ2-7; no clear D. Trimming left V 4 bases short and J 2 bases short, with 13 bases between. The CDR3 length is 14 residues. CDR1 SGHNT and CDR2 YYREEE come from the germline V gene (reference sequence). CDR3 nucleotide sequence: TGTGCCAGCAGCCCGGAAGTCCCTCCCTACGAGCAGTACTTC. Residues: CASSPEVPPYEQYF.

The chain has TRBV28 and TRBJ1-5, with D perhaps matching TRBD1 (6 bases). Trimming pared 6 bases from V and 4 bases from J, leaving 22 bases between. CDR1 is MDHEN, CDR2 SYDVKM, per germline. CDR3 length: 17 amino acids. In DNA form, the CDR3 reads TGTGCCAGCAGAACTCCGAGGGGGACCGTGGCGAATCAGCCCCAGCATTTT. Encoded protein: CASRTPRGTVANQPQHF.

V is TRBV11-2 and J is TRBJ2-1; weak D call: TRBD1 (6 bases). From germline, CDR1 is SGHAT and CDR2 FQNNGV. The V end was cut by 8 bases, the J end by 2 bases, with 16 bases between. The CDR3 consists of 15 residues. The CDR3 DNA sequence: TGTGCCAGCCGCCAGTCGGACAGCACCTACAATGAGCAGTTCTTC. Translated: CASRQSDSTYNEQFF.

The chain has TRBV18 and TRBJ2-1; TRBD1 is a possible D gene (7 bases). The CDR3 consists of 14 residues. Trimming removed 4 bases at V and 3 bases at J, with 10 bases between. CDR1 is KGHSH and CDR2 is LQKENI in the germline V gene. This chain's CDR3 is CASSRGTDYNEQFF. DNA for the CDR3: TGTGCCAGCTCACGCGGGACAGACTACAATGAGCAGTTCTTC.

The genes are TRBV19 and TRBJ1-4; maybe TRBD1 (6 bases). The CDR3 contains 13 residues. Per the germline V gene, CDR1 is LNHDA and CDR2 is SQIVND (reference sequence). V was shortened by 8 bases and J by 10 bases, with 17 bases between the two germline ends. The CDR3 loop reads CASSGTLKGKLFF. The DNA of the CDR3 is TGTGCCAGTTCCGGGACATTAAAGGGAAAACTGTTTTTT.

This clone was recorded once. V and J are TRBV9 and TRBJ2-3; 7 nucleotides match TRBD2. The V segment lost 4 bases and the J segment 2 bases; nucleotides outside the gene matches: 10. Germline V lookup: CDR1 SGDLS, CDR2 YYNGEE. The CDR3 length is 16 residues. This CDR3 reads CASSYGRGLPTDTQYF. DNA for the CDR3: TGTGCCAGCAGCTATGGGAGGGGACTCCCCACAGATACGCAGTATTTT.

CDR3 bases: TGTGCCAGCAGCTTATTTGACAGGGGATTTGGCGAGCAGTACTTC. Its protein is CASSLFDRGFGEQYF. The rearrangement joins TRBV7-8 to TRBJ2-7, with 8 bases fitting TRBD1. Per germline, CDR1 SGHVS and CDR2 FQNEAQ. The CDR3 runs to 15 residues. The trim removed 2 bases at V and 6 bases at J, leaving 9 bases unmatched.

The rearrangement links TRBV28 to TRBJ2-1; 9 nucleotides agree with TRBD2. Germline CDR1 and CDR2: MDHEN and SYDVKM. V lost 10 bases, J lost 4 bases, and 17 bases stayed unmatched. This CDR3 has 17 residues. DNA for the CDR3: TGTGCCACCACTGGCCAGCTCACTAGCGGGTTTTACAATGAGCAGTTCTTC. Translated: CATTGQLTSGFYNEQFF. Looking up the rest from reference TRBV28 and TRBJ2-1 gives the full variable domain: DVKVTQSSRYLVKRTGEKVFLECVQDMDHENMFWYRQDPGLGLRLIYFSYDVKMKEKGDIPEGYSVSREKKERFSLILESASTNQTSMYLCATTGQLTSGFYNEQFFGPGTRLTVL.

The rearrangement joins TRBV12-5 to TRBJ2-2; no clear D gene. The germline V and J ends were trimmed by 3 bases and 1 base, with 6 bases remaining between them. Per germline, CDR1 LGHNT and CDR2 FRNRAP. The CDR3 consists of 14 residues. The CDR3 spells CASGLGQNTGELFF. For the CDR3, the DNA is TGTGCTAGTGGTTTAGGCCAGAACACCGGGGAGCTGTTTTTT.

This clone has just one count. This sequence joins TRBV9 and TRBJ2-5, with a possible D match to TRBD1 (6 bases). Germline assignment: CDR1 SGDLS and CDR2 YYNGEE. With 0 bases removed from V and 5 bases from J, the gap between germline ends came to 23 bases. This CDR3 has 18 amino acids. The CDR3: CASSVDPPGQGARETQYF. CDR3 nucleotides: TGTGCCAGCAGCGTAGATCCTCCGGGACAAGGGGCTCGGGAGACCCAGTACTTC.

The chain is built from TRBV5-1 and TRBJ2-3; D is perhaps TRBD1 or TRBD2 (6 bases each). Germline V gene sequence: CDR1 SGHRS, CDR2 YFSETQ. The CDR3 is 16 amino acids. V lost 3 bases to trimming and J lost 2 bases, with 16 bases between them. This CDR3 reads CASSYAARGLTDTQYF. DNA of the CDR3: TGCGCCAGCAGCTACGCTGCCAGGGGACTCACAGATACGCAGTATTTT.

The genes are TRBV9 and TRBJ2-1, with 8 bases identical to TRBD1. CDR1 and CDR2 (germline): SGDLS, YYNGEE. The V segment lost 4 bases and the J segment 9 bases; nucleotides outside the gene matches: 9. The CDR3 contains 14 residues. CDR3 amino acids: CASSPQLTGGEQFF. The CDR3 DNA reads TGTGCCAGCAGCCCACAACTAACAGGGGGTGAGCAGTTCTTC.

The genes are TRBV19 and TRBJ1-4; 9 bases fit TRBD1. J was trimmed by 8 bases and V by 4 bases; bases with no gene match: 8. The CDR3 length is 15 residues. The V gene's germline CDR1 is LNHDA and CDR2 SQIVND (reference sequence). The CDR3 DNA is TGTGCCAGTAGTACCCACAGGGGGCCTGAGGAAAAACTGTTTTTT. Translating it yields CASSTHRGPEEKLFF. The variable domain in full, completed from reference TRBV19 and TRBJ1-4, reads DGGITQSPKYLFRKEGQNVTLSCEQNLNHDAMYWYRQDPGQGLRLIYYSQIVNDFQKGDIAEGYSVSREKKESFPLTVTSAQKNPTAFYLCASSTHRGPEEKLFFGSGTQLSVL.

The chain is built from TRBV11-2 and TRBJ2-7; D gene unclear. The CDR3 runs 16 residues. Trimming removed 3 bases at V and 6 bases at J, with 21 bases between. CDR1 SGHAT and CDR2 FQNNGV come from the germline V gene. In DNA form, the CDR3 reads TGTGCCAGCAGCTTCCCGGCCCTTTCGTATCTCGGCGAGCAGTACTTC. Translating gives CASSFPALSYLGEQYF.

V usage is TRBV5-5 and J usage is TRBJ1-2, with 8 nucleotides matching TRBD1. CDR1 and CDR2 from the germline V gene are SGHKS and YYEKEE (reference sequence). The V gene end was trimmed by 4 bases and the J gene end by 0 bases; junction bases not matched to a gene: 11. CDR3 length: 17 residues. The CDR3 DNA reads as TGTGCCAGCAGCATACGCTGGACAGGGCAGGCTAACTATGGCTACACCTTC. It yields the protein CASSIRWTGQANYGYTF.

The V gene is TRBV2, the J gene TRBJ2-7, with D uncertain. CDR3 length: 12 amino acids. The V end was cut by 6 bases, the J end by 5 bases, with 11 bases between. CDR1 is SNHLY and CDR2 is FYNNEI in the germline V gene. In DNA form, the CDR3 reads TGTGCCAGCAGCCCACCTCTCCACGAGCAGTACTTC. The encoded protein is CASSPPLHEQYF.

V usage is TRBV18 and J usage is TRBJ2-1; 8 nucleotides agree with TRBD2. Germline V gene lookup returns CDR1 KGHSH and CDR2 LQKENI. This CDR3 comprises 13 residues. V lost 3 bases and J lost 8; bases outside the gene matches: 3. CDR3 protein: CASSPSGGYEQFF. CDR3 nucleotides: TGTGCCAGCTCACCTTCGGGGGGGTATGAGCAGTTCTTC.

This clone was recorded a few times. CDR3 in amino acids: CASSVSVGELFF. As DNA, the CDR3 is TGTGCCAGCAGTGTCTCTGTCGGGGAGCTGTTTTTT. The rearrangement uses TRBV2 and TRBJ2-2; D is unresolved. CDR1 and CDR2 from the germline V gene are SNHLY and FYNNEI. This CDR3 is built from 12 residues. V was clipped by 4 bases and J by 7 bases, with 7 bases between them. Filled out from reference TRBV2 and TRBJ2-2, the complete variable domain reads EPEVTQTPSHQVTQMGQEVILRCVPISNHLYFYWYRQILGQKVEFLVSFYNNEISEKSEIFDDQFSVERPDGSNFTLKIRSTKLEDSAMYFCASSVSVGELFFGEGSRLTVL.

The V and J genes are TRBV4-2 and TRBJ2-5; D remains ambiguous. Germline V gene lookup returns CDR1 LGHNA and CDR2 YNFKEQ. Trimming left V 0 bases short and J 5 bases short, with 16 bases between. CDR3 length: 16 amino acids. The DNA of the CDR3 is TGTGCCAGCAGCCAAGATATTGCGGTTATAAGTGAGACCCAGTACTTC. Its protein is CASSQDIAVISETQYF.

This chain uses TRBV28 with TRBJ2-7, with D possibly TRBD1 on 5 matching bases. CDR3 length: 15 amino acids. The germline V and J ends were trimmed by 6 bases and 0 bases, with 15 bases remaining between them. The germline V gene has CDR1 MDHEN and CDR2 SYDVKM. The CDR3 region has the DNA TGTGCCAGCAGGCCCTGGCAGGGCCTCTCCTACGAGCAGTACTTC. Residues: CASRPWQGLSYEQYF.

The chain couples TRBV19 to TRBJ2-2; D possibly uses TRBD1 or TRBD2 (6 bases each). This CDR3 spans 14 amino acids. Trimming removed 2 bases from V and 6 bases from J, with 10 bases in between. CDR1 and CDR2 (germline): LNHDA, SQIVND (reference sequence). The CDR3 reads CASSILGGSGELFF. CDR3 sequence (DNA): TGTGCCAGTAGTATACTCGGGGGCTCCGGGGAGCTGTTTTTT.